This passage covers 15 T cell receptor beta chains from one sample sequenced in a study of cytomegalovirus exposure and HLA in healthy donors. PCR used 60 Vbeta primers and 13 Jbeta primers. Assay: immunoSEQ multiplex PCR; the TCRdb copy retains only in-frame clones and omits some. The sample consists of about 90,000 clones, 60% to 85% of them appearing once. Sample: PBMCs. Receptor source: a woman aged 40-49 years in good health and CMV-seropositive.

The gene calls are TRBV2 and TRBJ1-5; 9 bases are a match to TRBD1. The CDR3 contains 14 residues. V was clipped by 6 bases and J by 5 bases; unmatched bases: 5. Germline V gene data show CDR1 as SNHLY and CDR2 as FYNNEI. The CDR3 sequence: CASRTGGIYQPQHF. CDR3 nucleotide sequence: TGTGCCAGCAGAACAGGGGGCATATATCAGCCCCAGCATTTT.

The gene calls are TRBV10-3 and TRBJ2-1, with 10 bases fitting TRBD2. CDR3 length equals 17 residues. Germline lookup yields CDR1 ENHRY and CDR2 SYGVKD. Trimming removed 3 bases from V and 0 bases from J; junction bases left unmatched: 5. The CDR3 region is CAISEASSGSSYNEQFF. As DNA, the CDR3 is TGTGCCATCAGTGAAGCATCTAGCGGGAGCTCCTACAATGAGCAGTTCTTC.

This clone has just a few counts. This rearrangement joins TRBV4-3 to TRBJ1-1, with D uncertain. The CDR3 consists of 15 residues. Germline CDR1 LGHNA, CDR2 YSLEER. The V and J ends lost 0 bases and 0 bases respectively, with 8 bases between them. CDR3: CASSQERAMNTEAFF. The CDR3 DNA follows: TGCGCCAGCAGCCAAGAGAGGGCTATGAACACTGAAGCTTTCTTT.

The chain has TRBV13 and TRBJ2-5, with TRBD2 matching over 8 bases. The CDR3 extends over 16 amino acids. The ends lost 5 bases at V and 6 bases at J; junction bases unmatched: 14. Germline V CDR1 and CDR2: PRHDT, FYEKMQ (reference sequence). The CDR3 spells CASSPRPGLEVQTQYF. DNA of the CDR3: TGTGCCAGCAGCCCCCGACCGGGACTAGAGGTCCAGACCCAGTACTTC. Full variable domain (rest looked up from reference TRBV13 and TRBJ2-5): AAGVIQSPRHLIKEKRETATLKCYPIPRHDTVYWYQQGPGQDPQFLISFYEKMQSDKGSIPDRFSAQQFSDYHSELNMSSLELGDSALYFCASSPRPGLEVQTQYFGPGTRLLVL.

V usage is TRBV21-1 and J usage is TRBJ1-5. TRBV21-1 is designated a pseudogene. The CDR3 sequence is 14 residues long. The CDR3 reads CASSNSCGNQPQHF. The CDR3 DNA reads as TGTGCCAGCAGCAATAGCTGTGGCAATCAGCCCCAGCATTTT.

The V gene is TRBV4-3, the J gene TRBJ2-5; TRBD2 agrees at 11 bases. The J call may be faulty, since TRBJ2-7 better matches the DNA end. The CDR3 length is 16 residues. CDR1 LGHNA and CDR2 YSLEER come from the germline V gene. The CDR3 sequence is CASSQALAGGAYEQYF. CDR3 DNA: TGCGCCAGCAGCCAAGCCCTAGCGGGAGGTGCCTACGAGCAGTACTTC.

V and J are TRBV7-6 and TRBJ2-3; tentatively, D is TRBD1 (5 bases). The CDR3 is 15 residues long. The V gene lost 1 base and the J gene lost 6 bases, with 14 bases spanning the gap. Per the germline V gene, CDR1 is SGHVS and CDR2 is FNYEAQ. The CDR3: CASSLDTRVSDTQYF. In DNA form, the CDR3 reads TGTGCCAGCAGCTTAGATACCAGGGTTTCCGATACGCAGTATTTT.

This rearrangement joins TRBV28 to TRBJ2-1; 11 nucleotides align to TRBD2. J was trimmed by 5 bases and V by 4 bases; bases with no gene match: 4. CDR3 size: 15 residues. CDR1 MDHEN and CDR2 SYDVKM come from the germline V gene. This chain's CDR3 is CASSSRLAGNNEQFF. As DNA, the CDR3 is TGTGCCAGCAGTTCAAGACTAGCGGGAAACAATGAGCAGTTCTTC.

The chain employs TRBV27 and TRBJ2-5; D is ambiguous. The J call is doubtful: the DNA matches TRBJ2-7 better. The germline gives CDR1 MNHEY, CDR2 SMNVEV (reference sequence). This CDR3 comprises 12 residues. The chain's CDR3 is CAQPGFSYEQYF. The CDR3 bases are TGTGCCCAACCGGGTTTCTCCTACGAGCAGTACTTC.

The V gene is TRBV7-2, the J gene TRBJ2-3; 7 nucleotides align to TRBD1. Trimming took 5 bases from V and 4 from J; bases not matched to a gene: 9. The CDR3 is made up of 15 amino acids. CDR1 is SGHTA, CDR2 FQGNSA, per germline. In DNA form, the CDR3 reads TGTGCCAGCAGCCTACAGGGGCTGGTCGCAGATACGCAGTATTTT. This sequence encodes CASSLQGLVADTQYF. Full variable domain (outside the CDR3, taken from reference TRBV7-2 and TRBJ2-3): GAGVSQSPSNKVTEKGKDVELRCDPISGHTALYWYRQSLGQGLEFLIYFQGNSAPDKSGLPSDRFSAERTGGSVSTLTIQRTQQEDSAVYLCASSLQGLVADTQYFGPGTRLTVL.

This clone showed up just a few times. V and J are TRBV19 and TRBJ2-4; 8 bases are shared with TRBD1. The CDR3 length is 13 residues. CDR1 and CDR2 from the germline V gene are LNHDA and SQIVND (reference sequence). With 4 bases clipped from V and 7 bases from J, the junction kept 3 bases outside the gene matches. The CDR3 loop is CASSRQGINIQYF. The CDR3 region has the DNA TGTGCCAGTAGTAGACAGGGGATCAACATTCAGTACTTC. The whole variable domain, remainder taken from reference TRBV19 and TRBJ2-4, is DGGITQSPKYLFRKEGQNVTLSCEQNLNHDAMYWYRQDPGQGLRLIYYSQIVNDFQKGDIAEGYSVSREKKESFPLTVTSAQKNPTAFYLCASSRQGINIQYFGAGTRLSVL.

This chain links TRBV30 with TRBJ2-2; 7 bases line up with TRBD1. Germline-derived CDR1 and CDR2 are GTSNPN and SVGIG (reference sequence). CDR3 length equals 14 residues. V dropped 3 bases and J dropped 6; count of bases not matched to a gene: 7. As DNA, the CDR3 is TGTGCCTGGAGGAATACAGGGGCGGCCGGGGAGCTGTTTTTT. Protein sequence: CAWRNTGAAGELFF.

CDR3 amino acids: CASSWGQTYEQYF. CDR3 DNA: TGTGCCAGCAGTTGGGGACAGACCTACGAGCAGTACTTC. This chain joins TRBV27 and TRBJ2-7; 7 positions agree with TRBD1. The trim removed 4 bases at V and 2 bases at J, leaving 2 bases unmatched. CDR3 size: 13 residues. Germline V gene sequence: CDR1 MNHEY, CDR2 SMNVEV (reference sequence).

The rearrangement links TRBV27 to TRBJ2-7, with D perhaps matching TRBD2 (5 bases). V was shortened by 3 bases and J by 6 bases, with 15 bases between the two germline ends. CDR3 size: 14 residues. Germline V lookup: CDR1 MNHEY, CDR2 SMNVEV (reference sequence). This CDR3 reads CASSFGLSGSEQYF. The CDR3 nucleotides are TGTGCCAGCAGTTTCGGCTTATCGGGGAGCGAGCAGTACTTC.

V and J are TRBV5-1 and TRBJ2-7, with 10 bases that match TRBD1. Germline V gene sequence: CDR1 SGHRS, CDR2 YFSETQ. Trimming took 7 bases from V and 2 from J; bases not matched to a gene: 12. The CDR3 is 16 residues long. For the CDR3, the DNA is TGCGCCAGCGGCAGGATTGGGACAGGGGTTACCTACGAGCAGTACTTC. It yields the protein CASGRIGTGVTYEQYF.